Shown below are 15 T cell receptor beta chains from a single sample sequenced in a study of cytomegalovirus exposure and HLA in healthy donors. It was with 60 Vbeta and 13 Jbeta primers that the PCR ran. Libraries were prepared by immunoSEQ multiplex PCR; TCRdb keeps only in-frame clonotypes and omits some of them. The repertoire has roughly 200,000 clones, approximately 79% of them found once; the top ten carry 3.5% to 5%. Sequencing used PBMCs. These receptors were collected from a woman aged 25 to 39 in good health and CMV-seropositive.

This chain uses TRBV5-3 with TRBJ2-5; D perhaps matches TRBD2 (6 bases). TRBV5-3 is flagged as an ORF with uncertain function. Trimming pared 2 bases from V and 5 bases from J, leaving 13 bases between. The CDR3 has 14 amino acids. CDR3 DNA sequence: TGTGCCAGAAGCTTCGAGGGAGGTTGGGAGACCCAGTACTTC. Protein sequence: CARSFEGGWETQYF.

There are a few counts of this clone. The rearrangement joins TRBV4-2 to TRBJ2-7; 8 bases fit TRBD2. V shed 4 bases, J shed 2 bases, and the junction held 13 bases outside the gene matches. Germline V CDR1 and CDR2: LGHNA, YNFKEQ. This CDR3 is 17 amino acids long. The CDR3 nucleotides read TGTGCCAGCAGCCGATACATTAGCGGGGAAAGAACCTACGAGCAGTACTTC. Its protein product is CASSRYISGERTYEQYF.

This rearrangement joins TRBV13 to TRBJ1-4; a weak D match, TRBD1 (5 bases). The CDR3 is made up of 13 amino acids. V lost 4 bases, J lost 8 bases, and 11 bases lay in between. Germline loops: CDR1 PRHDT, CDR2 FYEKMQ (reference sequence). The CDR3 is CASSWGGREKLFF. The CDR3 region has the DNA TGTGCCAGCAGCTGGGGCGGACGGGAAAAACTGTTTTTT. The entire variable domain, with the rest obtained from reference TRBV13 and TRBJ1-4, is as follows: AAGVIQSPRHLIKEKRETATLKCYPIPRHDTVYWYQQGPGQDPQFLISFYEKMQSDKGSIPDRFSAQQFSDYHSELNMSSLELGDSALYFCASSWGGREKLFFGSGTQLSVL.

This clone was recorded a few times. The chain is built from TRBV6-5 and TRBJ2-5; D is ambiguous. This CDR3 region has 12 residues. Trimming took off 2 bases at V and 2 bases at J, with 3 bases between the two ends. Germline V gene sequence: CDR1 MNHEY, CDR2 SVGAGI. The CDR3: CASSYPQETQYF. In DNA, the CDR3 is TGTGCCAGCAGTTACCCGCAAGAGACCCAGTACTTC.

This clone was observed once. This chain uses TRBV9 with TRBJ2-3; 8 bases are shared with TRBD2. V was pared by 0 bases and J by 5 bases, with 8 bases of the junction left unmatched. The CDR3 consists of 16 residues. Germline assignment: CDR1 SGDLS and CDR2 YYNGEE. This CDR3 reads CASSVVPGGTVDTQYF. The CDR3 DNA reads TGTGCCAGCAGCGTAGTACCGGGAGGGACGGTAGATACGCAGTATTTT.

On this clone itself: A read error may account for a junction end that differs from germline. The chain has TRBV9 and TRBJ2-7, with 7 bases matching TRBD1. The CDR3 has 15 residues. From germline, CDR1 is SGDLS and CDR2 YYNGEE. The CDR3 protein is CASSVAGQAVYEQYF. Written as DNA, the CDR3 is TGTGCCAGCAGTGTAGCCGGACAGGCGGTTTACGAGCAGTACTTC.

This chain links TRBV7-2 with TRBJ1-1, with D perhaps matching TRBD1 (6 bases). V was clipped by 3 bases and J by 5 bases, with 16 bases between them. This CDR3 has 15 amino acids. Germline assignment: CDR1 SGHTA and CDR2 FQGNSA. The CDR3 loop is CASSFIAGVSTEAFF. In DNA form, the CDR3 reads TGTGCCAGCAGCTTTATCGCAGGGGTTTCGACTGAAGCTTTCTTT.

This chain's CDR3 is CASSVGGPGNTIYF. DNA for the CDR3: TGTGCCAGCAGTGTGGGGGGTCCGGGAAACACCATATATTTT. V gene TRBV2 combines with J gene TRBJ1-3; TRBD1 is a possible D gene (5 bases). V lost 4 bases, J lost 4 bases, and 11 bases lay in between. This CDR3 is 14 amino acids long. Germline CDR1 and CDR2: SNHLY and FYNNEI.

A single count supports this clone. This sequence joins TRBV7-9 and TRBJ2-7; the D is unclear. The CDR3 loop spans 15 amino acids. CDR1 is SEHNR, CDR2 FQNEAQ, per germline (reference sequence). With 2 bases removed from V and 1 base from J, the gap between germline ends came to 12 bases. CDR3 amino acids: CASSLKPLTSYEQYF. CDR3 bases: TGTGCCAGCAGCTTAAAACCACTTACTTCCTACGAGCAGTACTTC.

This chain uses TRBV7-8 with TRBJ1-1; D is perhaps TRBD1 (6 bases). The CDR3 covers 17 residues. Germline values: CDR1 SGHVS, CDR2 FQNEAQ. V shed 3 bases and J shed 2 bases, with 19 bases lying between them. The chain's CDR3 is CASSFGSTRGYNTEAFF. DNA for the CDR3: TGTGCCAGCAGCTTTGGGTCCACCAGGGGTTACAACACTGAAGCTTTCTTT.

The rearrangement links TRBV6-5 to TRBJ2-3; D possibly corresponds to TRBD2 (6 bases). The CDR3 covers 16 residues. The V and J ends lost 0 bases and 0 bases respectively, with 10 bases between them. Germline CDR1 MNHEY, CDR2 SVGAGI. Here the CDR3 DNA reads TGTGCCAGCAGTTACTCTCTAGCGAGTAGCACAGATACGCAGTATTTT. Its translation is CASSYSLASSTDTQYF.

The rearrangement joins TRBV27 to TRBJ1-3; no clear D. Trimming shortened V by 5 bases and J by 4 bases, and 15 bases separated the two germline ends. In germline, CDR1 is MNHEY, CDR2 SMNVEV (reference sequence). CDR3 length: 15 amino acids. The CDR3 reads CASSPTPTGGNTIYF. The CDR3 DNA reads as TGTGCCAGCAGTCCGACTCCGACGGGAGGAAACACCATATATTTT.

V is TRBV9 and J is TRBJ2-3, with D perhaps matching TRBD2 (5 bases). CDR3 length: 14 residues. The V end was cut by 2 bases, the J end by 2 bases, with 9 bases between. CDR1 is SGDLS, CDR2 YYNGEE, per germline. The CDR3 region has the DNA TGTGCCAGCAGCGTTCTAGCAGACACAGATACGCAGTATTTT. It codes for CASSVLADTDTQYF.

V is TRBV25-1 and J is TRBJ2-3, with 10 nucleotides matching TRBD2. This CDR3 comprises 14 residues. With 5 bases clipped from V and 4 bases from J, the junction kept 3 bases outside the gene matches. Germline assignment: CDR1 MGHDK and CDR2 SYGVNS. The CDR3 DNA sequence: TGTGCCAGCAGTTCTAGCGGGAGTGCAGATACGCAGTATTTT. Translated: CASSSSGSADTQYF.

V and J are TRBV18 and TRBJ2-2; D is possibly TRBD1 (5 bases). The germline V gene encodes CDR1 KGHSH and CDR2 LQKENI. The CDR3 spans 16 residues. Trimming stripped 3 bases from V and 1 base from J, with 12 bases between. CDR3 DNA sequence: TGTGCCAGCTCACCCTTCGCTCAGGGGAACACCGGGGAGCTGTTTTTT. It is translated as CASSPFAQGNTGELFF.